Listed here are 22 T cell receptor beta chains from one sample, sequenced in a study of T cells after posttransplantation cyclophosphamide. TCRdb's table, derived via immunoSEQ multiplex PCR, lists solely in-frame clones and lacks some. The table lists some 23,000 clones, no singletons, with under 5% in the top ten. Sequencing was done on a sample of PBMCs. These receptor sequences come from a woman aged 45-60 years in good health, CMV-negative, and a related stem cell transplant donor.

This clone has at least ten counts. The junction does not match germline at one end; this may be a read error. This rearrangement joins TRBV19 to TRBJ1-3; 9 bases fit TRBD1. Germline CDR1 and CDR2: LNHDA and SQIVND (reference sequence). The CDR3 runs to 20 residues. CDR3 protein: CASISLGQTGGSLSGNTIYF. CDR3 sequence (DNA): TGTGCGAGTATTTCACTTGGCCAGACAGGGGGGAGCCTCTCTGGAAACACCATATATTTT.

This clone was counted many times. This rearrangement joins TRBV29-1 to TRBJ2-7, with TRBD1 as a possible D gene (6 bases). Between the trimmed V and J ends, which lost 3 bases and 0 bases, there was a span of 15 bases. Germline V gives CDR1 SQVTM, CDR2 ANQGSEA. CDR3 length: 15 residues. In DNA, the CDR3 is TGCAGCGTTGATGGGTTAGACAGGTCCTCCTACGAGCAGTACTTC. It encodes CSVDGLDRSSYEQYF.

This clone was found many times. The chain uses TRBV19 and TRBJ2-7; 9 nucleotides agree with TRBD1. CDR1 is LNHDA and CDR2 is SQIVND in the germline V gene (reference sequence). The CDR3 is made up of 17 amino acids. With 6 bases clipped from V and 5 bases from J, the junction kept 17 bases outside the gene matches. Written as DNA, the CDR3 is TGTGCCAGTAGCCTTAGCCGCCTGGGACAGGGTTTCGACGAGCAGTACTTC. Translated, it gives CASSLSRLGQGFDEQYF.

In this sample, this clone turned up many times. The chain carries TRBV27 and TRBJ1-3; TRBD1 matches 8 bases. There are 16 residues in the CDR3. Germline-derived CDR1 and CDR2 are MNHEY and SMNVEV (reference sequence). V trimming: 3 bases; J trimming: 1 base; junction bases outside the gene matches: 5. The CDR3 nucleotides read TGTGCCAGCAGTTTGGCAGGGGGCTTTTCTGGAAACACCATATATTTT. This gives the protein CASSLAGGFSGNTIYF.

This clone has a count of ten or more. V gene TRBV7-2 combines with J gene TRBJ2-2, with 8 bases fitting TRBD2. The CDR3 consists of 16 residues. V trimming: 5 bases; J trimming: 4 bases; junction bases outside the gene matches: 9. The germline gives CDR1 SGHTA, CDR2 FQGNSA. The CDR3 bases are TGTGCCAGCAGCCCGAGGACTAGCAAGGGCACCGGGGAGCTGTTTTTT. It yields the protein CASSPRTSKGTGELFF.

This clone was detected only a few times. The genes are TRBV25-1 and TRBJ2-4, with 8 positions matching TRBD1. The CDR3 runs 16 residues. In germline, CDR1 is MGHDK, CDR2 SYGVNS. J lost 0 bases, V lost 5 bases, and 6 bases had no gene match. CDR3 nucleotide sequence: TGTGCCAGCAGTCAACGGACAGGGCTAGCCAAAAACATTCAGTACTTC. Translation gives CASSQRTGLAKNIQYF.

This clone was observed at least ten times. This sequence joins TRBV25-1 and TRBJ2-7; no clear D gene. The CDR3 consists of 14 residues. The germline gives CDR1 MGHDK, CDR2 SYGVNS. The ends were cut back, 3 bases at V and 1 base at J, with 10 bases in the middle. The CDR3 sequence is CASSDSPRSYEQYF. The CDR3 DNA is TGTGCCAGCAGTGACAGTCCCAGGTCCTACGAGCAGTACTTC.

This clone was observed many times. The chain employs TRBV5-6 and TRBJ1-6, with a possible D match to TRBD1 (6 bases). The V gene's germline CDR1 is SGHDT and CDR2 YYEEEE. V shed 1 base and J shed 8 bases, with 10 bases lying between them. The CDR3 is 14 amino acids. CDR3 in amino acids: CASSLSQGYSPLHF. The DNA for the CDR3 is TGTGCCAGCAGCTTGTCTCAGGGGTATTCACCCCTCCACTTT. The full variable domain, its missing parts supplied by reference TRBV5-6 and TRBJ1-6, is DAGVTQSPTHLIKTRGQQVTLRCSPKSGHDTVSWYQQALGQGPQFIFQYYEEEERQRGNFPDRFSGHQFPNYSSELNVNALLLGDSALYLCASSLSQGYSPLHFGNGTRLTVT.

This clone is termed medium-sized. V and J are TRBV6-1 and TRBJ2-7, with 8 bases lining up with TRBD1. Per germline, CDR1 MNHNS and CDR2 SASEGT. V dropped 6 bases and J dropped 0; count of bases not matched to a gene: 7. The CDR3 sequence is 15 residues long. As DNA, the CDR3 is TGTGCCAGCAGCCCGACAGGGGAGAGCTCCTACGAGCAGTACTTC. It yields the protein CASSPTGESSYEQYF.

V and J are TRBV6-5 and TRBJ1-1, with D hard to call. CDR3 length: 14 amino acids. CDR1 is MNHEY, CDR2 SVGAGI, per germline. The ends were cut back, 5 bases at V and 8 bases at J, with 18 bases in the middle. Written as DNA, the CDR3 is TGTGCCAGCAGTGAAAGAGTTCAGGTACGAGAAGCTTTCTTT. Protein sequence: CASSERVQVREAFF.

This clone was counted ten times or more. This chain uses TRBV5-4 with TRBJ1-4, with D perhaps TRBD1 (5 bases). The CDR3 totals 15 residues. V lost 2 bases and J lost 7, with 15 bases in between. Germline V lookup: CDR1 SGHNT, CDR2 YYREEE (reference sequence). The CDR3 protein is CASSLTGGGGEKLFF. Here the CDR3 DNA reads TGTGCCAGCAGCTTAACGGGGGGAGGTGGTGAAAAACTGTTTTTT.

This clone has at least ten counts. The DNA of the CDR3 is TGCGCCAGCAGCGGTAACTCCAAGAACACTGAAGCTTTCTTT. Protein sequence: CASSGNSKNTEAFF. This chain uses TRBV5-1 with TRBJ1-1; no clear D. This CDR3 is built from 14 residues. The V gene lost 4 bases and the J gene lost 1 base, with 11 bases spanning the gap. Germline V gives CDR1 SGHRS, CDR2 YFSETQ.

This clone has at least ten counts. This chain joins TRBV19 and TRBJ2-7; 10 bases map to TRBD1. The CDR3 runs to 20 residues. With 8 bases clipped from V and 5 bases from J, the junction kept 27 bases outside the gene matches. Germline CDR1 reads LNHDA; CDR2 reads SQIVND (reference sequence). The CDR3 loop reads CASPYNTRDRGQTSTNEQYF. The CDR3 DNA sequence: TGTGCCAGTCCATACAACACCCGGGACAGGGGTCAAACGTCCACCAACGAGCAGTACTTC.

Ten or more counts support this clone. The chain combines TRBV10-2 with TRBJ1-2; no definite D call. The germline V gene encodes CDR1 WSHSY and CDR2 SAAADI. This CDR3 is built from 14 residues. V gave up 6 bases and J gave up 5 bases, with 16 bases separating them. The CDR3 sequence: CASRPPGASYGYTF. The CDR3 DNA sequence: TGCGCCAGCAGGCCTCCGGGAGCTTCTTATGGCTACACCTTC.

The sample holds many counts of this clone. The gene calls are TRBV29-1 and TRBJ2-2, with 10 positions matching TRBD1. V gave up 7 bases and J gave up 6 bases; unmatched junction bases: 8. Germline-derived CDR1 and CDR2 are SQVTM and ANQGSEA. The CDR3 covers 14 residues. The CDR3 bases are TGCAGCGCGACAGGACAGGGGGGGTCCGGGGAGCTGTTTTTT. As protein: CSATGQGGSGELFF.

This clone was detected many times. This chain uses TRBV11-2 with TRBJ2-1; 8 bases match TRBD2. V lost 1 base to trimming and J lost 7 bases; unmatched junction nucleotides: 6. This CDR3 contains 15 residues. Germline V gives CDR1 SGHAT, CDR2 FQNNGV. The CDR3 protein is CASSLVGRATNEQFF. CDR3 in DNA: TGTGCCAGCAGCTTAGTCGGGAGGGCCACGAATGAGCAGTTCTTC.

This sequence joins TRBV6-6 and TRBJ2-3, with D tentatively TRBD2 (6 bases). V dropped 3 bases and J dropped 1 base, with 11 bases sitting between them. The germline gives CDR1 MNHNY, CDR2 SVGAGI (reference sequence). The CDR3 consists of 15 residues. The DNA for the CDR3 is TGTGCCAGCAGTTATCGCGGGGAACGCACAGATACGCAGTATTTT. Amino acids: CASSYRGERTDTQYF.

This clone came up many times. CDR3 DNA sequence: TGTGCCAGCAGTAAAGAACAGGGGTCGTACGAGCAGTACTTC. Protein sequence: CASSKEQGSYEQYF. V gene TRBV2 combines with J gene TRBJ2-7, with TRBD1 matching over 7 bases. V was pared by 5 bases and J by 4 bases, with 8 bases of the junction left unmatched. Germline-derived CDR1 and CDR2 are SNHLY and FYNNEI. This CDR3 has 14 residues.

Many counts were recorded for this clone. The genes are TRBV5-1 and TRBJ2-2; D is possibly TRBD2 (6 bases). V was clipped by 3 bases and J by 6 bases, with 12 bases between them. Per germline, CDR1 SGHRS and CDR2 YFSETQ. The CDR3 is made up of 14 amino acids. In nucleotides, the CDR3 is TGCGCCAGCAGCTCTTCTAGCGTTCCCGGGGAGCTGTTTTTT. It yields the protein CASSSSSVPGELFF. The full variable domain, rest sourced from reference TRBV5-1 and TRBJ2-2, is KAGVTQTPRYLIKTRGQQVTLSCSPISGHRSVSWYQQTPGQGLQFLFEYFSETQRNKGNFPGRFSGRQFSNSRSEMNVSTLELGDSALYLCASSSSSVPGELFFGEGSRLTVL.

At least ten counts were recorded for this clone. The chain uses TRBV5-4 and TRBJ2-3, with 15 bases identical to TRBD2. CDR3 length: 20 amino acids. The V gene's germline CDR1 is SGHNT and CDR2 YYREEE (reference sequence). Unmatched junction bases numbered 12, after V lost 0 bases and J lost 4 bases. CDR3 region: CASSLAKIGTSGGRADTQYF. The DNA for the CDR3 is TGTGCCAGCAGCTTGGCCAAAATCGGGACTAGCGGGGGGCGGGCAGATACGCAGTATTTT. Full variable domain (rest looked up from reference TRBV5-4 and TRBJ2-3): ETGVTQSPTHLIKTRGQQVTLRCSSQSGHNTVSWYQQALGQGPQFIFQYYREEENGRGNFPPRFSGLQFPNYSSELNVNALELDDSALYLCASSLAKIGTSGGRADTQYFGPGTRLTVL.

This clone was seen repeatedly, ten times or more. The V and J genes are TRBV30 and TRBJ1-1, with a weak D call TRBD1 (6 bases). CDR3 length equals 13 residues. CDR1 and CDR2 from the germline V gene are GTSNPN and SVGIG (reference sequence). V shed 1 base and J shed 3 bases, with 9 bases lying between them. The CDR3 loop reads CAWSDRVYTEAFF. For the CDR3, the DNA is TGTGCCTGGAGTGACAGGGTTTACACTGAAGCTTTCTTT. The complete variable domain, with remaining parts taken from reference TRBV30 and TRBJ1-1, reads SQTIHQWPATLVQPVGSPLSLECTVEGTSNPNLYWYRQAAGRGLQLLFYSVGIGQISSEVPQNLSASRPQDRQFILSSKKLLLSDSGFYLCAWSDRVYTEAFFGQGTRLTVV.

This clone was detected ten times or more. The V call is TRBV7-2, the J call TRBJ1-3; 7 bases line up with TRBD1. CDR1 is SGHTA and CDR2 is FQGNSA in the germline V gene. The CDR3 extends over 14 amino acids. J gave up 4 bases and V 0 bases, and 0 bases lay outside the gene matches. The CDR3 DNA reads TGTGCCAGCAGCTTAGCAGGGGGCGGAAACACCATATATTTT. Translation: CASSLAGGGNTIYF.